The sequence of this TCR beta chain was determined in a study of T cells in Graves' hyperthyroidism and ophthalmopathy. Study overall: Prior to any treatment, at the point of initial diagnosis, peripheral blood was collected.

Orbital computed tomography, thyroid ultrasound, serum thyroxine and TRAb, and clinical symptoms together informed the diagnoses. In its sample, this clonotype was seen many times. The target antigen is unknown. Amplification of TCR beta CDR3 regions was performed using RNA transcripts as template. The TCR CDR3 was amplified in a first-round RT-PCR using the HTBI primer set. A single record per CDR3 protein comes from TCRdb applying MiXCR to the multiplex PCR reads. The sample contains 500,000 or so distinct CDR3 sequences, 17% of which appear only once. The study's findings and limits: Blood also carried most thyroid clonotypes expanded above 0.001.

This sequence originates from a woman aged 18-29 years with Graves' ophthalmopathy. Specimen: blood.

The CDR3 DNA reads TGTGCCACCAGTGATGGTGGGGGCCTGAACACTGAAGCTTTCTTT. Translating it yields CATSDGGGLNTEAFF. The rearrangement joins TRBV24-1 to TRBJ1-1, with a weak D call TRBD1 (6 bases). CDR1 is KGHDR, CDR2 SFDVKD, per germline. V was pared by 3 bases and J by 0 bases, with 10 bases between. The CDR3 sequence is 15 residues long.